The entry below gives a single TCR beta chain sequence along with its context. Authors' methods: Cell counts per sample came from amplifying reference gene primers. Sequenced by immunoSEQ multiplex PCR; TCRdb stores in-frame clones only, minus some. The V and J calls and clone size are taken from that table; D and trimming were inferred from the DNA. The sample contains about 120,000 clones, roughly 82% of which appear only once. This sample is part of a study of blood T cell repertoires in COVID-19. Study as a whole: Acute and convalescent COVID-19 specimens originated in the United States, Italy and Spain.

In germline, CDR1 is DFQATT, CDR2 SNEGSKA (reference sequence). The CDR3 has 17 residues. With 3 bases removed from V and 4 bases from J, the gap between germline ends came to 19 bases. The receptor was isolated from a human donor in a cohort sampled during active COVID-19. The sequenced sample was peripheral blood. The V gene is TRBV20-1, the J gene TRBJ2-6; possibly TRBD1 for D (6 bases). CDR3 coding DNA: TGCAGTGCTAGTTCCCGGACAGTGACGGCCGGGGCCAACGTCCTGACTTTC. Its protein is CSASSRTVTAGANVLTF.